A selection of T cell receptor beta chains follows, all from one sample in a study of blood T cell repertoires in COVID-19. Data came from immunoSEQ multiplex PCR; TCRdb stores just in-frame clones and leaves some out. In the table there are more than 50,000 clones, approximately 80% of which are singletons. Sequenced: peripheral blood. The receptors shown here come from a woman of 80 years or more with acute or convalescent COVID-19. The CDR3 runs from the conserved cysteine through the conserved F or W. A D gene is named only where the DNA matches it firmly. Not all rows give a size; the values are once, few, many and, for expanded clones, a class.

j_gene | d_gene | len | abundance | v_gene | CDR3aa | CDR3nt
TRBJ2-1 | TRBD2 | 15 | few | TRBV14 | CASSQPGLVHNEQFF | TGTGCCAGCAGCCAACCGGGACTAGTACACAATGAGCAGTTCTTC
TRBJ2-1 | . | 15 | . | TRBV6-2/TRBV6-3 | CASSSIAASGGEQFF | TGTGCCAGCAGTTCAATAGCGGCGTCCGGCGGGGAGCAGTTCTTC
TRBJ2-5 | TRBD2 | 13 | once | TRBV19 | CASSAGEGETQYF | TGTGCCAGTAGTGCGGGAGAAGGAGAGACCCAGTACTTC
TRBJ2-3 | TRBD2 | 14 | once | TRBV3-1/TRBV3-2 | CASDSGSWGDTQYF | TGTGCCAGCGACAGCGGGAGTTGGGGGGATACGCAGTATTTT
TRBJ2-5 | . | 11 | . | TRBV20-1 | CSAGQQETQYF | TGCAGCGCGGGACAGCAAGAGACCCAGTACTTC
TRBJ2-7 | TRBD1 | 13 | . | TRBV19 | CASAGTASYEQYF | TGTGCCAGTGCTGGGACAGCTTCCTACGAGCAGTACTTC
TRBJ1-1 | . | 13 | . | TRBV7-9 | CASSLDGYTEAFF | TGTGCCAGCAGCTTAGACGGGTACACTGAAGCTTTCTTT
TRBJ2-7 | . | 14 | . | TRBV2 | CASSEWPGGDEQYF | TGTGCCAGCAGTGAGTGGCCCGGCGGGGACGAGCAGTACTTC
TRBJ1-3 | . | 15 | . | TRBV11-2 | CASSLVRYSGNTIYF | TGTGCCAGCAGCTTAGTTCGGTACTCTGGAAACACCATATATTTT
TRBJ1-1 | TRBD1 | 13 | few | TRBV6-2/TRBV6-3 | CASSEQGDTEAFF | TGTGCCAGCAGCGAACAGGGGGACACTGAAGCTTTCTTT
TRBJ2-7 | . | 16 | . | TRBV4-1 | CASSQDGGGARYEQYF | TGCGCCAGCAGCCAAGATGGAGGAGGGGCCAGGTACGAGCAGTACTTC
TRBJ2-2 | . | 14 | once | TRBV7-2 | CASSLRESNGELFF | TGTGCCAGCAGCTTGAGGGAGTCTAACGGGGAGCTGTTTTTT
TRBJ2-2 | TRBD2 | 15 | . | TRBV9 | CASSVGTSGTGELFF | TGTGCCAGCAGCGTAGGGACTAGTGGCACCGGGGAGCTGTTTTTT
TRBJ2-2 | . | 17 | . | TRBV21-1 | CASSNEPGLAGDGELFF | TGTGCCAGCAGCAACGAACCGGGACTAGCGGGAGATGGGGAGCTGTTTTTT
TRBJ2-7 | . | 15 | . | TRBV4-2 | CASSQGFGRYYEQYF | TGTGCCAGCAGCCAGGGCTTCGGCAGATACTACGAGCAGTACTTC
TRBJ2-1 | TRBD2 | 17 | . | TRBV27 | CASSPNGVAGVVDEQFF | TGTGCCAGCAGTCCCAATGGGGTAGCGGGAGTCGTAGATGAGCAGTTCTTC
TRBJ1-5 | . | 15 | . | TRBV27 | CASSSYGGRNGPQHF | TGTGCCAGCAGCTCTTACGGGGGGCGAAACGGGCCCCAGCATTTT
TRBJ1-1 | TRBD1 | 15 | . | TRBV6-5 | CASRGQGGRNTEAFF | TGTGCCAGCAGGGGACAGGGGGGAAGGAACACTGAAGCTTTCTTT
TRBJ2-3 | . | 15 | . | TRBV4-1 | CASSRSSSRTDTQYF | TGCGCCAGCAGCCGGTCTAGCTCTCGCACAGATACGCAGTATTTT
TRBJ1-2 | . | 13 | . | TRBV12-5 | CASGLDPGYGYTF | TGTGCTAGTGGTTTGGACCCGGGGTATGGCTACACCTTC
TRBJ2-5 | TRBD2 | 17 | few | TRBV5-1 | CASSPEPGLAGGVTQYF | TGCGCCAGCAGCCCCGAACCAGGACTAGCGGGAGGGGTGACCCAGTACTTC
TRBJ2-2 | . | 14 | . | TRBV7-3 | CASSLTSSTGELFF | TGTGCCAGCAGCTTAACAAGTAGCACCGGGGAGCTGTTTTTT
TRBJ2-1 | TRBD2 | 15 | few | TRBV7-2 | CASRILAGGVNEQFF | TGTGCCAGCAGAATACTAGCGGGGGGCGTCAATGAGCAGTTCTTC
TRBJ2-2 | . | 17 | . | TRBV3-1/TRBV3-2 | CASSQDWAEKNTGELFF | TGTGCCAGCAGCCAAGATTGGGCAGAGAAGAACACCGGGGAGCTGTTTTTT
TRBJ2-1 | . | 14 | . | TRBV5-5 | CASSLASRSGEQFF | TGTGCCAGCAGCTTGGCCTCCAGAAGCGGTGAGCAGTTCTTC
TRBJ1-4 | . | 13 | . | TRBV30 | CAWSDREIAKLFF | TGTGCCTGGAGTGACAGGGAGATTGCAAAACTGTTTTTT
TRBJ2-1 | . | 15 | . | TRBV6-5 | CASSPFYNSYNEQFF | TGTGCCAGCAGTCCCTTCTATAACTCCTACAATGAGCAGTTCTTC
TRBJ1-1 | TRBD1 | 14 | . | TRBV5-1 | CASSLGQGAGEAFF | TGCGCCAGCAGCTTGGGACAGGGGGCTGGTGAAGCTTTCTTT
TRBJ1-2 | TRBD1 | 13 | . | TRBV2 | CASSDGTGFGYTF | TGTGCCAGCAGTGATGGGACAGGGTTTGGCTACACCTTC
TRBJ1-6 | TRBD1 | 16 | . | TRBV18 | CASSPSRQGYNSPLHF | TGTGCCAGCTCGCCGTCGCGACAGGGTTATAATTCACCCCTCCACTTT
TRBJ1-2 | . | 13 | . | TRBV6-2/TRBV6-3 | CASSYGRNYGYTF | TGTGCCAGCAGTTACGGCAGGAACTATGGCTACACCTTC
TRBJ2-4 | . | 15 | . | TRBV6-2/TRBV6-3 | CASSWRGQVTGIQYF | TGTGCCAGCAGTTGGCGGGGGCAGGTCACAGGCATTCAGTACTTC
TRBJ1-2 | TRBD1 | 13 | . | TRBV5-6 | CASSRDRGNSYTF | TGTGCCAGCAGCCGAGACAGGGGTAATAGCTACACCTTC
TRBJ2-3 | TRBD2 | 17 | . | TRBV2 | CASALVGLAGGADTQYF | TGTGCCAGCGCCCTAGTAGGACTAGCGGGAGGGGCAGATACGCAGTATTTT
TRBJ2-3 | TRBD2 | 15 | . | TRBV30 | CAWNRLAGGPSTQYF | TGTGCCTGGAATCGGCTAGCGGGAGGGCCGAGTACGCAGTATTTT
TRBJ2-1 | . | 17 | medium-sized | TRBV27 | CASRGRTLQNSNNEQFF | TGTGCCAGCAGAGGTCGGACTTTACAAAACTCAAACAATGAGCAGTTCTTC
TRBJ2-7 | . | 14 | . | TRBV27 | CASSPLGDLVEQYF | TGTGCCAGCAGTCCCCTGGGGGACTTGGTCGAGCAGTACTTC
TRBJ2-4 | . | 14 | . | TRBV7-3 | CASSLNPVASIQYF | TGTGCCAGCAGCTTAAACCCCGTGGCTAGCATTCAGTACTTC
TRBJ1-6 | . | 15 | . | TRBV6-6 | CASSYSQGRKSPLHF | TGTGCCAGCAGTTACTCGCAGGGTAGGAAATCACCCCTCCACTTT
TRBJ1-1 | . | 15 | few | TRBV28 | CASSLSIGEYTEAFF | TGTGCCAGCAGTTTATCGATCGGGGAATACACTGAAGCTTTCTTT
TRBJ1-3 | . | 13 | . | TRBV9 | CASSVGPGNTIYF | TGTGCCAGCAGCGTGGGGCCTGGAAACACCATATATTTT
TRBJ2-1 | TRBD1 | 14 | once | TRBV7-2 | CASSLGTGYNEQFF | TGTGCCAGCAGCTTAGGGACAGGGTACAATGAGCAGTTCTTC
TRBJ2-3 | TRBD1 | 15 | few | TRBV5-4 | CASSPRGGLADTQYF | TGTGCCAGCAGCCCCAGAGGGGGCTTGGCAGATACGCAGTATTTT
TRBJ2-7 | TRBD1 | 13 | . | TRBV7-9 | CASSRDRAYEQYF | TGTGCCAGCAGCCGTGACAGGGCCTACGAGCAGTACTTC
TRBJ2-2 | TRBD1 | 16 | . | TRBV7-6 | CASSWGQGANTGELFF | TGTGCCAGCAGCTGGGGACAGGGAGCGAACACCGGGGAGCTGTTTTTT
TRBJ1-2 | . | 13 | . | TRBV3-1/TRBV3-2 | CASSHRRYYGYTF | TGTGCCAGCAGCCATCGTCGGTACTATGGCTACACCTTC
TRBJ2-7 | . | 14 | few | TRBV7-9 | CASSPFGRSYEQYF | TGTGCCAGCAGCCCCTTCGGGAGATCCTACGAGCAGTACTTC
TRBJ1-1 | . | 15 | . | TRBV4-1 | CASSQQEDRPPEAFF | TGCGCCAGCAGCCAACAAGAGGATCGACCCCCTGAAGCTTTCTTT
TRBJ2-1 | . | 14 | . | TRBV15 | CATSRDRTNREQFF | TGTGCCACCAGCAGAGATCGAACGAATCGGGAGCAGTTCTTC
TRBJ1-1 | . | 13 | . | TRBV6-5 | CASSRQANTEAFF | TGTGCCAGCAGTCGTCAGGCGAACACTGAAGCTTTCTTT
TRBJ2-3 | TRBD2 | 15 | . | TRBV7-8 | CASSLGLGAGDTQYF | TGTGCCAGCAGCCTGGGACTAGGGGCGGGAGATACGCAGTATTTT